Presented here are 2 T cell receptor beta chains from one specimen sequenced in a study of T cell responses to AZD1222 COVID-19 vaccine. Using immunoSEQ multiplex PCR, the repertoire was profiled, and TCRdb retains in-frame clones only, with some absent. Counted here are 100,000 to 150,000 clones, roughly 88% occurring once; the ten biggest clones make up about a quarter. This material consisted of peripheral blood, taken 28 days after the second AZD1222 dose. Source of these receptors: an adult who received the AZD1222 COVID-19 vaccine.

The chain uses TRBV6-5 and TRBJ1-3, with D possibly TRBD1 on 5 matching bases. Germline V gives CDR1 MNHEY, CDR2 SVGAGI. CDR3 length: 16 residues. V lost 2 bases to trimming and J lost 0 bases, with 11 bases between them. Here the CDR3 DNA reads TGTGCCAGCAGTTACGGGGGGTTCGACTCTGGAAACACCATATATTTT. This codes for CASSYGGFDSGNTIYF.

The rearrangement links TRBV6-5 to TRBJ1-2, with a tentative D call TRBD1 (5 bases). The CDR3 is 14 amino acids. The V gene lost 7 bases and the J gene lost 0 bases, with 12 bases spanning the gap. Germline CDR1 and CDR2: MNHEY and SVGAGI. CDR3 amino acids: CASTPGAPNYGYTF. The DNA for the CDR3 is TGTGCCAGCACTCCCGGGGCGCCTAACTATGGCTACACCTTC.